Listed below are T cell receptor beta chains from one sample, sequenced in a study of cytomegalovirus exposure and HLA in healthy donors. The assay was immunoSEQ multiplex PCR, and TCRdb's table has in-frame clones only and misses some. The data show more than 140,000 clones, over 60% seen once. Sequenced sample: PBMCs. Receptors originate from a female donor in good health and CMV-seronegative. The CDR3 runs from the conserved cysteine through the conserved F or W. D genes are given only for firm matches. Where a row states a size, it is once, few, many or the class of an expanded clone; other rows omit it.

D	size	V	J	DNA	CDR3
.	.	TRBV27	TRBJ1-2	TGTGCCAGCAGTTCCGCGGGGTTGGGGACTTATGGCTACACCTTC	CASSSAGLGTYGYTF
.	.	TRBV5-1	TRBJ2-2	TGCGCCAGCAGCCCGGTGTCAACCGGGGAGCTGTTTTTT	CASSPVSTGELFF
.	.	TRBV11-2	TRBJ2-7	TGTGCCAGCAGCTTAGATCGAGTGAGCGAGCAGTACTTC	CASSLDRVSEQYF
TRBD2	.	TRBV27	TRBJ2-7	TGTGCCAGCAGTTCCGGTGGTGGCGGGGGATACGAGCAGTACTTC	CASSSGGGGGYEQYF
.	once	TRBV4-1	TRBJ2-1	TGCGCCAGCAGCCCAGGGTGGGTATCCTACAATGAGCAGTTCTTC	CASSPGWVSYNEQFF
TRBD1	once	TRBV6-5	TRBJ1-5	TGTGCCAGCGACAGGGTTGGTCAGCCCCAGCATTTT	CASDRVGQPQHF
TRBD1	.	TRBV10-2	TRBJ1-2	TGCGCCAGCACTCCTACAGGGGGATCCTATGGCTACACCTTC	CASTPTGGSYGYTF
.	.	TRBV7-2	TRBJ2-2	TGTGCCAGCAGCTTACTCCCGGGTGCCGGGGAGCTGTTTTTT	CASSLLPGAGELFF
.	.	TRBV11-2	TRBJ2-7	TGTGCCAGCACCCCGTCGGGAGAATATCGGGAGCAGTACTTC	CASTPSGEYREQYF
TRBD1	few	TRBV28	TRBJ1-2	TGTGCCAGCAGTCCCAGTGGACAGGGGGAAAGCTATGGCTACACCTTC	CASSPSGQGESYGYTF
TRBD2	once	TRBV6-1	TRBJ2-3	TGTGCCAAATGGACTAGCCCATTGTCGGATACGCAGTATTTT	CAKWTSPLSDTQYF
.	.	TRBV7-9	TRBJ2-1	TGTGCCAGCAGCCCTTACCAGAAGCAGTTCTTC	CASSPYQKQFF
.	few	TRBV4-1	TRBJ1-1	TGCGCCAGCAGCCAAGATTGGGGCGGAGACACTGAAGCTTTCTTT	CASSQDWGGDTEAFF
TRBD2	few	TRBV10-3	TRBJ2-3	TGTGCCATCAGTGAAGGACTAGGGACAGATACGCAGTATTTT	CAISEGLGTDTQYF
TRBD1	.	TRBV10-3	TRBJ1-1	TGTGCCATCAAATTAACGGCGACAGGGCCCACTGAAGCTTTCTTT	CAIKLTATGPTEAFF
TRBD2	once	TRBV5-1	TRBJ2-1	TGCGCCAGCAGCTTGGACCCTAGCGGGTCTTACAATGAGCAGTTCTTC	CASSLDPSGSYNEQFF
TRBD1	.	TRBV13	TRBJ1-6	TGTGCCAGCAGCTGGCCGACAGGGGATAATTCACCCCTCCACTTT	CASSWPTGDNSPLHF
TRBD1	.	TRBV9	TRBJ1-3	TGTGCCAGCAGCGTTACAGGGGAAAACACCATATATTTT	CASSVTGENTIYF
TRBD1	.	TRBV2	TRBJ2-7	TGTGCCAGCAGTCATTTAGTAGGGGGCTGCGAGCAGTACTTC	CASSHLVGGCEQYF
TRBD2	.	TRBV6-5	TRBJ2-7	TGTGCCAGCAGCTCTTGGGTAGCGGGGGTCTACGAGCAGTACTTC	CASSSWVAGVYEQYF
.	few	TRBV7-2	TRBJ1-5	TGTGCCAGCAGCCAAAACGCGGCAGGGAGCAATCAGCCCCAGCATTTT	CASSQNAAGSNQPQHF
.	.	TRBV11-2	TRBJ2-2	TGTGCCAGCAGCTTAAGCGAGGCGCGGGACACCGGGGAGCTGTTTTTT	CASSLSEARDTGELFF
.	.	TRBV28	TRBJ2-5	TGCAGTGCGGGATTGGAGACCCAGTACTTC	CSAGLETQYF
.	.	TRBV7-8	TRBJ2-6	TGTGCCAGCAGCTTAGAACCGCAGGGTTGGGGGGCCAACGTCCTGACTTTC	CASSLEPQGWGANVLTF
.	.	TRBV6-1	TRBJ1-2	TGTGCCAGCAGTCCACGCGGAAATCCCTATTTAGGCTACACCTTC	CASSPRGNPYLGYTF
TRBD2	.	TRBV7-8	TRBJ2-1	TGTGCCAGCAGCTTGCTAATGGGACTAGCGGGAAACAATGAGCAGTTCTTC	CASSLLMGLAGNNEQFF